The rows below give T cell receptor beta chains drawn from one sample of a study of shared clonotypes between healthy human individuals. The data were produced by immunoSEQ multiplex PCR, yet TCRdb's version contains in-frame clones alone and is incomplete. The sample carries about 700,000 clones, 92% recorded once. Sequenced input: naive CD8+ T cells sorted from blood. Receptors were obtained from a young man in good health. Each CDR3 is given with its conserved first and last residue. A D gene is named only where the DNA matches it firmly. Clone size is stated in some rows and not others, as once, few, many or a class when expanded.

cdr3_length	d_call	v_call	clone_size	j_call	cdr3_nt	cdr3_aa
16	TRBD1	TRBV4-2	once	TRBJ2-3	TGTGCCAGCAGCCAAGCTACCGGGACAGAGCCAGATACGCAGTATTTT	CASSQATGTEPDTQYF
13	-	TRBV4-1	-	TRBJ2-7	TGCGCCAGCAGCCAAATATCCGGGTACGAGCAGTACTTC	CASSQISGYEQYF
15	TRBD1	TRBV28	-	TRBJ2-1	TGTGCCAGCAGTTCATACCGGGACAGGGGGAATGAGCAGTTCTTC	CASSSYRDRGNEQFF
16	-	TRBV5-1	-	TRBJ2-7	TGCGCCAGCAGCCCGGGAGTGGAGACAGGGAGGGCCGAGCAGTACTTC	CASSPGVETGRAEQYF
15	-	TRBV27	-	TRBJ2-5	TGTGCCAGCAGTTTACAAGCTGGTTTAGCAGAGACCCAGTACTTC	CASSLQAGLAETQYF
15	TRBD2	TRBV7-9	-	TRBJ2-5	TGTGCCAGCAGCCCCGCGCCAGCGGGGGAAGAGACCCAGTACTTC	CASSPAPAGEETQYF
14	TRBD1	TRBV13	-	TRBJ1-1	TGTGCCAGCAGCTCCCCAGGGGGGAACACTGAAGCTTTCTTT	CASSSPGGNTEAFF
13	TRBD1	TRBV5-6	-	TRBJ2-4	TGTGCCAGCAGCCGGGACAGTCAAAACATTCAGTACTTC	CASSRDSQNIQYF
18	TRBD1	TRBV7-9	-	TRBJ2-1	TGTGCCAGCAGCTTACCAATCGGGGACAGATTTCGTGTCAATGAGCAGTTCTTC	CASSLPIGDRFRVNEQFF
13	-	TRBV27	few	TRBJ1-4	TGTGCCAGCAGTTTCAGCAGTTATGAAAAACTGTTTTTT	CASSFSSYEKLFF
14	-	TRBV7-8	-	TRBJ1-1	TGTGCCAGCAGCTTAAACGCGGGGAACACTGAAGCTTTCTTT	CASSLNAGNTEAFF
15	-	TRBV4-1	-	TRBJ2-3	TGCGCCAGCAGCCAAGAATTGAGTGGCACAGATACGCAGTATTTT	CASSQELSGTDTQYF
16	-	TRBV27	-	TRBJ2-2	TGTGCCAGCAGTTCCTGGGGGCAGGGCGTCACCGGGGAGCTGTTTTTT	CASSSWGQGVTGELFF
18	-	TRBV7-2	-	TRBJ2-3	TGTGCCAGCAGCTCCCCGAGGCTCCTCCCGGATGGGACAGATACGCAGTATTTT	CASSSPRLLPDGTDTQYF
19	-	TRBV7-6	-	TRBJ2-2	TGTGCCAGCAGCATCGGAGTTCCGGCCATGGGTAGGAACACCGGGGAGCTGTTTTTT	CASSIGVPAMGRNTGELFF
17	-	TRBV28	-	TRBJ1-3	TGTGCCAGCAGTTTAATCGGTTTGGGGGGCAGTGGAAACACCATATATTTT	CASSLIGLGGSGNTIYF
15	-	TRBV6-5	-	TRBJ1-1	TGTGCCAGCAGTTACTCGAATCCGGGGAACACTGAAGCTTTCTTT	CASSYSNPGNTEAFF
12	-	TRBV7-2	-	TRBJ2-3	TGTGCCAGCAGCTTAGCCGCAGATACGCAGTATTTT	CASSLAADTQYF
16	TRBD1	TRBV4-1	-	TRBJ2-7	TGCGCCAGCAGCCAAGAAGGGTCGGGACAGGATTACGAGCAGTACTTC	CASSQEGSGQDYEQYF
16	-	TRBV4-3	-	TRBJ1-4	TGCGCCAGCAGCCAAGATCGTCAGGGCCGGACTGCAAAACTGTTTTTT	CASSQDRQGRTAKLFF
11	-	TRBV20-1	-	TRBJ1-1	TGCAGTGCTAGAGAGAGGAGCGGGGCTTTCTTT	CSARERSGAFF
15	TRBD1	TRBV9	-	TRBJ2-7	TGTGCCAGCAGCCCGACAGGGTGGGCTCATTGGGAGCAGTACTTC	CASSPTGWAHWEQYF
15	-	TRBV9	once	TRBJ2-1	TGTGCCAGCAGCGTGGAAGGGATTAGAAACAATGAGCAGTTCTTC	CASSVEGIRNNEQFF
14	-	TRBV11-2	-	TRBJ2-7	TGTGCCAGCAGCCAGACAGAGACATCCTTCGAGCAGTACTTC	CASSQTETSFEQYF
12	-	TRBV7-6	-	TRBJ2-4	TGTGCCAGCAGCCCGGAGCAGGGTAGTCTCCACTTC	CASSPEQGSLHF
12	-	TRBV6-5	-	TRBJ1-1	TGTGCCAGCAGTTACTCGACAGATGAAGCTTTCTTT	CASSYSTDEAFF
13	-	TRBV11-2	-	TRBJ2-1	TGTGCCAGCAGCTTATTCCAGGGCAATGAGCAGTTCTTC	CASSLFQGNEQFF
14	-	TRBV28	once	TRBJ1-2	TGTGCCAGCGACGGGTCCCGGGACCCGCCCGGCTACACCTTC	CASDGSRDPPGYTF
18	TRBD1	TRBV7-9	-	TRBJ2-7	TGTGCCAGCAGCTCAGACAGGGATTGGGAGCTGAGCTCCTACGAGCAGTACTTC	CASSSDRDWELSSYEQYF
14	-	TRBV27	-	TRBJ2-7	TGTGCCAGCAGTTTAATGTGGGGGAACCACGAGCAGTACTTC	CASSLMWGNHEQYF
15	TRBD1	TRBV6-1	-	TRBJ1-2	TGTGCCAGCAGTGAAGCTAGACAGGGGGCTTATGGCTACACCTTC	CASSEARQGAYGYTF